The 25 T cell receptor beta chains listed next were all sequenced from one sample in a study of regulatory T cells in long-lasting Graves disease (dated by TCRdb to 2020 to 2022). The meaning of the sample's time point label: persistent/refractory GD, antithyroid drugs over 5 years with positive TRAb. RNA was extracted from PBMCs in TRIzol for both TCR sequencing and RNA sequencing. Library generation was performed with multiplex PCR. The reads were generated on an Illumina HiSeq 4000. iRepertoire HTBI primers and Arm-PCR amplification of CDR3 regions were used to construct TCR beta libraries. The public reads were reprocessed in TCRdb via fastp at Q25 and MiXCR, keeping in-frame beta chains. Rows with one shared CDR3 protein collapse into an entry with the most common genes and DNA. The sample data list over 650,000 distinct CDR3 sequences, and roughly 30% of these were observed just once. The leading ten clones occupy roughly 40% of the sample.

Material: peripheral blood mononuclear cells (PBMCs), obtained when the disease was refractory, from a patient treated with antithyroid drugs. Receptors originate from a female donor with Graves disease.

This clonotype showed up just a few times. The rearrangement joins TRBV5-1 to TRBJ2-2; 8 bases agree with TRBD2. Trimming took 3 bases from V and 4 from J; bases not matched to a gene: 5. The CDR3 is 15 residues long. The V gene's germline CDR1 is SGHRS and CDR2 YFSETQ. The CDR3 reads CASSSSGTSTGELFF. The CDR3 region has the DNA TGCGCCAGCAGCTCCTCCGGGACTAGCACCGGGGAGCTGTTTTTT.

The gene calls are TRBV20-1 and TRBJ1-1; D is unclear. The CDR3 covers 13 residues. CDR1 and CDR2 from the germline V gene are DFQATT and SNEGSKA (reference sequence). V gave up 8 bases and J gave up 1 base, with 14 bases separating them. The CDR3 nucleotides are TGCAGTCCAGAAAGACTCCGGAACACTGAAGCTTTCTTT. It yields the protein CSPERLRNTEAFF.

This clonotype turned up a few times. The V gene is TRBV7-9, the J gene TRBJ1-2; 12 bases line up with TRBD1. The CDR3 runs 17 residues. Trimming cost V 1 base and J 3 bases; bases outside gene matches: 6. Germline V gene sequence: CDR1 SEHNR, CDR2 FQNEAQ (reference sequence). For the CDR3, the DNA is TGTGCCAGCAGCTTAGGGGCTCGGGACAGGGGGCACTATGGCTACACCTTC. Translated, it gives CASSLGARDRGHYGYTF.

CDR3 sequence reads: CASSHRLAGLPGELFF. CDR3 nucleotide sequence: TGTGCCAGCAGCCATAGACTAGCGGGTCTCCCCGGGGAGCTGTTTTTT. The V call is TRBV7-3, the J call TRBJ2-2; 10 bases are a match to TRBD2. The V gene end was trimmed by 5 bases and the J gene end by 6 bases; junction bases not matched to a gene: 9. The germline gives CDR1 SGHTA, CDR2 FQGTGA. This CDR3 has 16 amino acids. The full variable domain, completed using reference TRBV7-3 and TRBJ2-2, is GAGVSQTPSNKVTEKGKYVELRCDPISGHTALYWYRQSLGQGPEFLIYFQGTGAADDSGLPNDRFFAVRPEGSVSTLKIQRTERGDSAVYLCASSHRLAGLPGELFFGEGSRLTVL.

This clonotype was detected a few times. This chain uses TRBV2 with TRBJ2-4; 11 bases match TRBD2. V shed 2 bases and J 0 bases; nucleotides not matched to a gene: 6. This CDR3 is built from 18 residues. Germline loops: CDR1 SNHLY, CDR2 FYNNEI. The CDR3 coding sequence is TGTGCCAGCAGTGAAAGATTGACTAGCGGGATAGCCAAAAACATTCAGTACTTC. Translation: CASSERLTSGIAKNIQYF. The whole variable domain, filled in from reference TRBV2 and TRBJ2-4, reads EPEVTQTPSHQVTQMGQEVILRCVPISNHLYFYWYRQILGQKVEFLVSFYNNEISEKSEIFDDQFSVERPDGSNFTLKIRSTKLEDSAMYFCASSERLTSGIAKNIQYFGAGTRLSVL.

J is TRBJ1-2 and V is TRBV19, with no clear D. The CDR3 loop spans 12 amino acids. The germline V gene encodes CDR1 LNHDA and CDR2 SQIVND (reference sequence). V lost 7 bases and J lost 5, with 11 bases in between. This CDR3 reads CASTTEAYGYTF. The CDR3 DNA reads TGTGCCAGTACAACGGAGGCTTATGGCTACACCTTC.

A few counts support this clonotype. J is TRBJ2-7 and V is TRBV10-2; D uncertain. The CDR3 sequence is 13 residues long. From germline, CDR1 is WSHSY and CDR2 SAAADI. V lost 3 bases, J lost 6 bases, and 12 bases lay in between. CDR3 coding DNA: TGCGCCAGCAGTGAAGTTATTTTGGGCGAGCAGTACTTC. This translates into CASSEVILGEQYF.

The V call is TRBV5-1, the J call TRBJ1-2, with D tentatively TRBD1 (6 bases). Germline V gene data show CDR1 as SGHRS and CDR2 as YFSETQ. The germline V and J ends were trimmed by 4 bases and 3 bases, with 16 bases remaining between them. CDR3 size: 15 residues. CDR3 in DNA: TGCGCCAGCAGCGGGGGGCCGGGAGGAGACTATGGCTACACCTTC. Its translation: CASSGGPGGDYGYTF.

This clonotype was detected ten times or more. The chain combines TRBV28 with TRBJ2-7; the match to TRBD1 covers 11 bases. From germline, CDR1 is MDHEN and CDR2 SYDVKM. The CDR3 consists of 14 residues. The V gene end was trimmed by 4 bases and the J gene end by 3 bases; junction bases not matched to a gene: 2. CDR3 protein: CASSWGQGDYEQYF. The CDR3 bases are TGTGCCAGCAGTTGGGGACAGGGGGACTACGAGCAGTACTTC.

V gene TRBV2 combines with J gene TRBJ2-2; 10 nucleotides line up with TRBD1. The ends lost 4 bases at V and 4 bases at J; junction bases unmatched: 12. CDR3 length equals 18 residues. The germline gives CDR1 SNHLY, CDR2 FYNNEI. The CDR3 here is CASSVIPGTGVFTGELFF. The CDR3 DNA sequence: TGTGCCAGCAGTGTGATTCCCGGGACAGGGGTGTTCACCGGGGAGCTGTTTTTT.

The V gene is TRBV29-1, the J gene TRBJ2-7; 8 bases fit TRBD2. This CDR3 contains 14 residues. Germline lookup yields CDR1 SQVTM and CDR2 ANQGSEA. Trimming cost V 5 bases and J 2 bases; bases outside gene matches: 8. The CDR3 DNA is TGCAGCGTTTATGCTAGCGGGCCCACCTACGAGCAGTACTTC. Its protein product is CSVYASGPTYEQYF.

The chain uses TRBV2 and TRBJ1-5; D not certain. The CDR3 is 14 residues long. Trimming stripped 5 bases from V and 2 bases from J, with 10 bases between. Germline CDR1 reads SNHLY; CDR2 reads FYNNEI. The CDR3 is CASSRPLGNQPQHF. DNA for the CDR3: TGTGCCAGCAGTCGACCGCTTGGCAATCAGCCCCAGCATTTT.

This clonotype was seen a handful of times. The chain uses TRBV27 and TRBJ1-5; tentative D call: TRBD1 (6 bases). Germline values: CDR1 MNHEY, CDR2 SMNVEV (reference sequence). The length of the CDR3 is 14 residues. Trimming removed 9 bases at V and 3 bases at J, with 15 bases between. The DNA for the CDR3 is TGTGCCAGTGCATCTACAGGGTCCAATCAGCCCCAGCATTTT. Translating it yields CASASTGSNQPQHF.

The table lists this clonotype with a few counts. Written as DNA, the CDR3 is TGCGCCAGCAGTGAGGGCCGAATTAACTATGGCTACACCTTC. Protein sequence: CASSEGRINYGYTF. The chain combines TRBV10-2 with TRBJ1-2; D not resolved. Trimming removed 2 bases at V and 1 base at J, with 8 bases between. This CDR3 comprises 14 residues. CDR1 and CDR2 (germline): WSHSY, SAAADI.

This clonotype was picked up a small number of times. The chain employs TRBV4-2 and TRBJ2-6; D ambiguous. This CDR3 has 14 residues. V was pared by 5 bases and J by 0 bases, with 5 bases between. Per germline, CDR1 LGHNA and CDR2 YNFKEQ. The CDR3 DNA is TGTGCCAGCAGCGCGAGCTCTGGGGCCAACGTCCTGACTTTC. Its translation is CASSASSGANVLTF.

Only a few counts were recorded for this clonotype. The chain combines TRBV15 with TRBJ1-6; D gene unclear. CDR1 is LNHNV and CDR2 is YYDKDF in the germline V gene (reference sequence). This CDR3 is built from 17 residues. Deletions cut 1 base from V and 7 bases from J, with 17 bases between. In DNA, the CDR3 is TGTGCCACCAGCAGAGCTAACCTCGGGAACGGGAATTCACCCCTCCACTTT. It codes for CATSRANLGNGNSPLHF.

This chain links TRBV27 with TRBJ1-2; D not certain. This CDR3 comprises 14 residues. V lost 5 bases and J lost 2, with 12 bases in between. Germline V lookup: CDR1 MNHEY, CDR2 SMNVEV (reference sequence). Written as DNA, the CDR3 is TGTGCCAGCAGTCCCCTCCCTGGAAACTATGGCTACACCTTC. Protein product: CASSPLPGNYGYTF.

This clonotype was counted many times. The J gene is TRBJ1-1, the V gene TRBV12-5; 10 bases fit TRBD1. From germline, CDR1 is LGHNT and CDR2 FRNRAP. The CDR3 runs 11 residues. The CDR3 DNA reads as TGTGCGGGACAGGGGAGCACTGAAGCTTTCTTT. Translated: CAGQGSTEAFF.

The genes are TRBV29-1 and TRBJ2-2, with TRBD1 identical over 9 bases. CDR3 size: 14 residues. CDR1 is SQVTM, CDR2 ANQGSEA, per germline. With 6 bases clipped from V and 7 bases from J, the junction kept 9 bases outside the gene matches. The CDR3, as DNA: TGCAGCGTCCAGACAGGGGGTTTCGGCGGGGAGCTGTTTTTT. It encodes CSVQTGGFGGELFF.

This clonotype was seen at least ten times. The V call is TRBV12-3 or TRBV12-4, the J call TRBJ1-2, with D possibly TRBD1 on 6 matching bases. Trimming took 6 bases from V and 5 from J, leaving 13 bases between them. The CDR3 sequence is 13 residues long. The CDR3 nucleotides are TGTGCCAGCAGCCCCGGGACAACATATGGCTACACCTTC. This codes for CASSPGTTYGYTF.

There are many counts of this clonotype. V usage is TRBV27 and J usage is TRBJ1-1; 8 bases align to TRBD1. Germline trimming cut 4 bases from V and 3 bases from J; bases unmatched to any gene: 10. The CDR3 consists of 16 residues. Germline values: CDR1 MNHEY, CDR2 SMNVEV (reference sequence). This CDR3 reads CASSYDSDRGDTEAFF. The CDR3 region has the DNA TGTGCCAGCAGTTATGATTCTGACAGGGGTGACACTGAAGCTTTCTTT.

The gene calls are TRBV4-1 and TRBJ2-7; 12 nucleotides line up with TRBD2. CDR1 is MGHRA and CDR2 is YSYEKL in the germline V gene. V lost 3 bases and J lost 5; bases outside the gene matches: 8. The CDR3 is made up of 16 amino acids. The CDR3 region has the DNA TGCGCCAGCAGCCATCATCTAGCGGGAGGGCCTGACGAGCAGTACTTC. Protein: CASSHHLAGGPDEQYF.

At least ten counts were recorded for this clonotype. This chain links TRBV18 with TRBJ2-5; D not resolved. CDR1 and CDR2 from the germline V gene are KGHSH and LQKENI. This CDR3 is built from 12 residues. V lost 2 bases, J lost 5 bases, and 6 bases lay in between. Written as DNA, the CDR3 is TGTGCCAGCTCACCAAGTACGGAGACCCAGTACTTC. Its translation: CASSPSTETQYF. The full variable domain, with the rest looked up from reference TRBV18 and TRBJ2-5, is NAGVMQNPRHLVRRRGQEARLRCSPMKGHSHVYWYRQLPEEGLKFMVYLQKENIIDESGMPKERFSAEFPKEGPSILRIQQVVRGDSAAYFCASSPSTETQYFGPGTRLLVL.

The chain couples TRBV7-9 to TRBJ1-2; 7 bases fit TRBD1. V shed 5 bases and J 0 bases; nucleotides not matched to a gene: 9. Germline V gene data show CDR1 as SEHNR and CDR2 as FQNEAQ (reference sequence). This CDR3 comprises 16 residues. CDR3 loop: CASSPRDSLSNYGYTF. The DNA for the CDR3 is TGTGCCAGCAGCCCCCGGGACAGCCTCTCTAACTATGGCTACACCTTC.

The chain uses TRBV7-3 and TRBJ2-7; weak D call: TRBD2 (6 bases). CDR3 length: 13 residues. CDR1 and CDR2 from the germline V gene are SGHTA and FQGTGA. V was cut by 6 bases and J by 6 bases, with 15 bases left in between. The CDR3: CASRYPGVGEQYF. The CDR3, as DNA: TGTGCCAGCAGGTACCCGGGGGTTGGCGAGCAGTACTTC.